This T cell receptor (beta chain) was sequenced in a study of T cell repertoires in cytomegalovirus infection. Background on the study: Both a matching HLA type and CMV infection were indicated by public TCR beta signatures.

The V segment lost 2 bases and the J segment 10 bases; nucleotides outside the gene matches: 11. The CDR3 loop spans 15 amino acids. Germline CDR1 and CDR2: SGHTA and FQGNSA. This clonotype was seen repeatedly, ten times or more. Its specificity is not known. General study results and limits: Dominating the ex vivo response were HLA-C-restricted CMV-specific TCR beta clonotypes.

A single record per CDR3 protein comes from TCRdb applying MiXCR to the reads. The sample has about a million distinct CDR3 sequences; approximately 31% are singletons. The TCR sequence derives from a human donor in good health (CMV status not recorded). Some clones in this sample may be carry-over from other donors' samples. The sequencing used cultured CD8+ T cells from PBMCs, collected from culture after CMV antigen stimulation. The chain combines TRBV7-2 with TRBJ1-1, with 9 bases lining up with TRBD1. The DNA of the CDR3 is TGTGCCAGCAGCTTACCCGGGACAGGGACTACACGAGCTTTCTTT. It codes for CASSLPGTGTTRAFF.